The next 20 T cell receptor beta chains were all read from a single sample in a study of blood T cells in healthy people across ages. A J-beta primer mix and a sample-barcoded 5' primer were used in a second PCR of about 6 to 12 cycles. One entry per CDR3 protein, called by TCRdb with MiXCR from the 5' RACE reads. The sample includes around 600,000 distinct CDR3 sequences, 47% of them seen just once. The sequenced sample consisted of blood. These receptors all stem from a man older than 75 in good health.

A few counts support this clonotype. The rearrangement links TRBV29-1 to TRBJ2-7, with a weak D call TRBD2 (5 bases). The J call is in doubt because the DNA end fits TRBJ2-4 better. The germline CDR1 and CDR2 sequences are SQVTM and ANQGSEA. The CDR3 is 13 residues long. CDR3 residues: CSVISGRRNIQYF. In DNA, the CDR3 is TGCAGCGTCATAAGCGGAAGAAGGAACATTCAGTACTTC.

The rearrangement links TRBV4-1 to TRBJ1-5; no definite D call. V gave up 2 bases and J gave up 0 bases, with 17 bases separating them. Germline CDR1 MGHRA, CDR2 YSYEKL. This CDR3 contains 18 residues. The CDR3 loop reads CASSQSPEAAYSNQPQHF. The CDR3 DNA is TGCGCCAGCAGCCAATCCCCGGAGGCAGCATATAGCAATCAGCCCCAGCATTTT.

This clonotype was counted at least ten times. The chain recombines TRBV6-5 with TRBJ2-7, with TRBD2 matching 8 bases. This CDR3 comprises 16 residues. With 0 bases clipped from V and 3 bases from J, the junction kept 7 bases outside the gene matches. Germline V gives CDR1 MNHEY, CDR2 SVGAGI. The CDR3, as DNA: TGTGCCAGCAGTTACTCGAATTTCGCGGGGGGCTACGAGCAGTACTTC. It is translated as CASSYSNFAGGYEQYF.

The rearrangement uses TRBV29-1 and TRBJ2-1; 8 bases are a match to TRBD1. After removal of 4 bases from V and 6 bases from J, the junction contained 8 bases not matched to a gene. In germline, CDR1 is SQVTM, CDR2 ANQGSEA. The CDR3 contains 14 residues. The CDR3 coding sequence is TGCAGCGTTGTTCTGGACAGGGCTGGCAATGAGCAGTTCTTC. It yields the protein CSVVLDRAGNEQFF.

A few counts support this clonotype. The J gene is TRBJ2-1, the V gene TRBV7-2; no clear D gene. The CDR3 contains 12 residues. Germline V gives CDR1 SGHTA, CDR2 FQGNSA. V lost 3 bases, J lost 10 bases, and 10 bases lay in between. The CDR3 DNA follows: TGTGCCAGCAGCTTTGGTCAGAACGAGCAGTTCTTC. Amino acid sequence: CASSFGQNEQFF.

This clonotype occurred a few times. V usage is TRBV7-2 and J usage is TRBJ2-3, with TRBD2 as a possible D gene (6 bases). CDR1 is SGHTA and CDR2 is FQGNSA in the germline V gene. Deletions cut 5 bases from V and 4 bases from J, with 13 bases between. This CDR3 has 14 amino acids. The CDR3: CASSRLGRADTQYF. In nucleotides, the CDR3 is TGTGCCAGCAGCCGACTAGGGCGCGCAGATACGCAGTATTTT.

This sequence joins TRBV20-1 and TRBJ1-2; D perhaps matches TRBD1 (5 bases). Germline V lookup: CDR1 DFQATT, CDR2 SNEGSKA (reference sequence). Trimming left V 3 bases short and J 2 bases short, with 13 bases between. CDR3 length: 14 residues. CDR3 nucleotide sequence: TGCAGTGCTAGTATCGGGACTTCGAACTATGGCTACACCTTC. Translated: CSASIGTSNYGYTF.

CDR3 residues: CSAQFPLGRGGYEQYF. In nucleotides, the CDR3 is TGCAGTGCCCAGTTCCCGCTAGGGCGGGGGGGATACGAGCAGTACTTC. This sequence joins TRBV20-1 and TRBJ2-5; 9 bases match TRBD2. The J call may be mistaken, given a closer DNA end match to TRBJ2-7. The CDR3 extends over 16 amino acids. CDR1 and CDR2 (germline): DFQATT, SNEGSKA (reference sequence).

Remarks on this clonotype: The junction departs from germline at one end; a sequencing error may be responsible. The chain carries TRBV5-1 and TRBJ1-2, with no clear D. The CDR3 sequence is 13 residues long. The germline CDR1 and CDR2 sequences are SGHRS and YFSETQ. CDR3 DNA: TGCGTCAGCAGCACGGACCGACTGGGAGGCTACACCTTC. As protein: CVSSTDRLGGYTF.

On this clonotype itself: The junction and the germline gene differ at one end; a read error may be behind it. The gene calls are TRBV6-1 and TRBJ1-1; D not certain. Germline-derived CDR1 and CDR2 are MNHNS and SASEGT. The CDR3 extends over 13 amino acids. CDR3 in DNA: TGTGCCAGCAGTGATTCAGTGTACACAGAAGCTTTCTTT. It is translated as CASSDSVYTEAFF.

This chain uses TRBV28 with TRBJ2-7; D is undetermined. Germline V gene sequence: CDR1 MDHEN, CDR2 SYDVKM. V lost 6 bases and J lost 2, with 17 bases in between. There are 15 residues in the CDR3. CDR3: CASSLDGVPTYEQYF. In DNA, the CDR3 is TGTGCCAGCAGCCTGGATGGGGTACCTACCTACGAGCAGTACTTC.

For this clonotype: Just one base apart from a much larger clone, this may be a read error. V is TRBV6-6 and J is TRBJ2-7; no reliable D call. The CDR3 covers 16 residues. Germline V CDR1 and CDR2: MNHNY, SVGAGI (reference sequence). Between the trimmed V and J ends, which lost 5 bases and 2 bases, there was a span of 19 bases. This chain's CDR3 is CASSPQARHPPYEQYF. The CDR3 bases are TGTGCCAGCAGTCCTCAAGCGCGGCACCCGCCCTACGAGCAGTACTTC.

This clonotype was picked up many times. The chain is built from TRBV13 and TRBJ2-5; D tentatively reads TRBD1 or TRBD2 (6 bases each). The CDR3 loop spans 16 amino acids. Germline V gives CDR1 PRHDT, CDR2 FYEKMQ (reference sequence). The V end was cut by 2 bases, the J end by 5 bases, with 18 bases between. CDR3 in DNA: TGTGCCAGCAGCTTATCACAGGGTGCGGGATTGGAGACCCAGTACTTC. This translates into CASSLSQGAGLETQYF.

V and J are TRBV18 and TRBJ2-3; D is uncertain. Trimming pared 2 bases from V and 4 bases from J, leaving 13 bases between. Germline values: CDR1 KGHSH, CDR2 LQKENI. The CDR3 is 15 amino acids. The CDR3 nucleotides are TGTGCCAGCTCACCAAGTTCGTCCGCAGCAGATACGCAGTATTTT. It encodes CASSPSSSAADTQYF.

This clonotype has more than one count but fewer than ten. This chain connects TRBV2 to TRBJ2-6; tentatively, D is TRBD1 or TRBD2 (5 bases each). V was pared by 2 bases and J by 0 bases, with 20 bases between. The CDR3 totals 20 residues. Per the germline V gene, CDR1 is SNHLY and CDR2 is FYNNEI. Here the CDR3 DNA reads TGTGCCAGCAGTGAAAGGTGGGGGTTGAAGGATCGCTCTGGGGCCAACGTCCTGACTTTC. The encoded protein is CASSERWGLKDRSGANVLTF.

The chain employs TRBV5-1 and TRBJ2-5, with D uncertain. Germline values: CDR1 SGHRS, CDR2 YFSETQ. This CDR3 spans 14 amino acids. Trimming took off 1 base at V and 2 bases at J, with 9 bases between the two ends. CDR3 DNA sequence: TGCGCCAGCAGCTTGCAGGAAGGGCAAGAGACCCAGTACTTC. It specifies CASSLQEGQETQYF. The variable domain in full, with the rest retrieved from reference TRBV5-1 and TRBJ2-5, is KAGVTQTPRYLIKTRGQQVTLSCSPISGHRSVSWYQQTPGQGLQFLFEYFSETQRNKGNFPGRFSGRQFSNSRSEMNVSTLELGDSALYLCASSLQEGQETQYFGPGTRLLVL.

The V and J genes are TRBV20-1 and TRBJ1-2, with D maybe TRBD1 (6 bases). The CDR3 sequence is 12 residues long. Germline V CDR1 and CDR2: DFQATT, SNEGSKA (reference sequence). Trimming took 5 bases from V and 4 from J, leaving 11 bases between them. CDR3 protein: CSALRGLYGYTF. CDR3 DNA: TGCAGTGCTCTCAGGGGCCTCTATGGCTACACCTTC.

This clonotype was detected a few times. The chain couples TRBV12-3 or TRBV12-4 to TRBJ2-3; the D is unclear. Trimming removed 7 bases at V and 2 bases at J, with 10 bases between. CDR3 length: 13 amino acids. Written as DNA, the CDR3 is TGTGCCAGCACCTTGGGGTTCACAGATACGCAGTATTTT. Its translation is CASTLGFTDTQYF.

This clonotype was seen once. Compared with germline, one end of the junction differs, possibly owing to a read error. The chain is built from TRBV4-1 and TRBJ1-2, with 9 bases that match TRBD1. CDR3 length: 16 amino acids. Looked up from germline, CDR1 is MGHRA and CDR2 is YSYEKL. The CDR3 DNA reads TGCACCAGCAGCATCGCCGGGGGACAGGGTGGCTATGGCTACACCTTC. Translation gives CTSSIAGGQGGYGYTF.

This chain joins TRBV29-1 and TRBJ1-5, with no clear D. V lost 7 bases and J 0 bases, leaving 7 bases between the germline ends. Germline V lookup: CDR1 SQVTM, CDR2 ANQGSEA. The CDR3 is made up of 12 amino acids. The CDR3 coding sequence is TGCAGCGCAAAAAATAGCAATCAGCCCCAGCATTTT. Its translation is CSAKNSNQPQHF.